Listed below are T cell receptor beta chains from one sample, sequenced in a study of OX40 agonist ivuxolimab in advanced cancers. TCRdb's table, derived via immunoSEQ multiplex PCR, lists solely in-frame clones and lacks some. The sample contains about 50,000 clones, around nine tenths of which appear only once. The sequencing used CD4+ or CD8+ T cells sorted from blood, collected in a trial of the OX40 agonist ivuxolimab. These receptor sequences come from an adult with an advanced solid tumor such as melanoma, head and neck, liver or kidney cancer. Both conserved end residues are part of each CDR3. D genes are given only for firm matches. Expanded clones are given a class, and other clones once, few, many or no size at all.

abundance | len | d_gene | j_gene | v_gene | CDR3aa | CDR3nt
- | 15 | - | TRBJ1-4 | TRBV9 | CASSPALQSNEKLFF | TGTGCCAGCAGCCCGGCTCTACAGTCTAATGAAAAACTGTTTTTT
- | 13 | - | TRBJ1-3 | TRBV5-6 | CASSFLGKNTIYF | TGTGCCAGCAGCTTTCTAGGGAAGAACACCATATATTTT
- | 15 | TRBD1 | TRBJ2-3 | TRBV5-1 | CASRTGQGGTDTQYF | TGCGCCAGCAGGACGGGACAGGGGGGCACAGATACGCAGTATTTT
- | 14 | - | TRBJ1-3 | TRBV7-9 | CASSSLGSGNTIYF | TGTGCCAGCAGCTCGCTGGGATCGGGAAACACCATATATTTT
once | 18 | TRBD2 | TRBJ2-7 | TRBV12-5 | CASGKKLAGAPSSYEQYF | TGTGCTAGTGGTAAAAAACTAGCGGGGGCGCCGAGCTCCTACGAGCAGTACTTC
- | 16 | - | TRBJ2-3 | TRBV6-6 | CASSYSWTVSTDTQYF | TGTGCCAGCAGTTATTCATGGACAGTTAGCACAGATACGCAGTATTTT
- | 13 | - | TRBJ2-1 | TRBV27 | CASSPPARREQFF | TGTGCCAGCAGTCCACCCGCCCGTCGAGAGCAGTTCTTC
- | 14 | - | TRBJ1-2 | TRBV6-5 | CASSYSRQIYGYTF | TGTGCCAGCAGTTACTCGAGACAGATCTATGGCTACACCTTC
once | 14 | - | TRBJ1-1 | TRBV7-6 | CASSLVRGETEAFF | TGTGCCAGCAGCTTAGTTAGGGGGGAGACTGAAGCTTTCTTT
- | 14 | - | TRBJ2-7 | TRBV11-3 | CASSPEGQTYEQYF | TGTGCCAGCAGCCCCGAAGGACAGACCTACGAGCAGTACTTC
- | 14 | TRBD1 | TRBJ2-3 | TRBV11-2 | CASSLDRGPDTQYF | TGTGCCAGCAGCTTGGACAGGGGCCCAGATACGCAGTATTTT
few | 12 | - | TRBJ2-7 | TRBV11-3 | CASSLSSGEQYF | TGTGCCAGCAGCTTATCTAGTGGCGAGCAGTACTTC
- | 12 | - | TRBJ2-5 | TRBV30 | CAWSPTGETQYF | TGTGCCTGGAGTCCAACAGGAGAGACCCAGTACTTC
- | 14 | - | TRBJ1-1 | TRBV7-9 | CASSLAAINTEAFF | TGTGCCAGCAGCTTAGCGGCGATAAACACTGAAGCTTTCTTT
once | 12 | - | TRBJ2-4 | TRBV4-3 | CASSQEGGIQYF | TGCGCCAGCAGCCAAGAGGGGGGCATTCAGTACTTC
- | 15 | - | TRBJ2-7 | TRBV4-3 | CASSPLPSARYEQYF | TGCGCCAGCAGCCCCCTCCCTAGCGCCCGCTACGAGCAGTACTTC
few | 16 | TRBD1 | TRBJ1-5 | TRBV18 | CASSPGQDRRNQPQHF | TGTGCCAGCTCACCAGGCCAGGACAGGAGGAATCAGCCCCAGCATTTT
- | 16 | - | TRBJ1-2 | TRBV6-5 | CASSYSPGHANYGYTF | TGTGCCAGCAGTTACTCTCCGGGACACGCTAACTATGGCTACACCTTC
few | 18 | TRBD2 | TRBJ2-2 | TRBV4-1 | CASRRLAGGYQTTGELFF | TGCGCCAGCAGACGACTAGCGGGGGGCTATCAGACGACCGGGGAGCTGTTTTTT
- | 16 | TRBD2 | TRBJ2-3 | TRBV2 | CASSVTSGRITDTQYF | TGTGCCAGCAGTGTAACTAGCGGGAGGATCACAGATACGCAGTATTTT
- | 14 | TRBD1 | TRBJ1-2 | TRBV5-1 | CASSPGQGLLGYTF | TGCGCCAGCAGCCCCGGACAGGGGCTCTTGGGCTACACCTTC
- | 15 | - | TRBJ1-3 | TRBV11-3 | CASSLAPGAGNTIYF | TGTGCCAGCAGCTTAGCACCAGGGGCCGGAAACACCATATATTTT
- | 14 | - | TRBJ2-1 | TRBV7-9 | CASSYQSGGNEQFF | TGTGCCAGCAGCTATCAATCCGGGGGCAATGAGCAGTTCTTC
- | 15 | TRBD1 | TRBJ1-2 | TRBV27 | CASSYSWTGNYGYTF | TGTGCCAGCAGTTATTCGTGGACAGGGAACTATGGCTACACCTTC
- | 17 | TRBD1 | TRBJ2-7 | TRBV30 | CAWSEDRGLSSGYEQYF | TGTGCCTGGAGTGAGGACAGGGGGTTATCGTCAGGCTACGAGCAGTACTTC
- | 15 | TRBD1 | TRBJ1-1 | TRBV15 | CATSIDRGRNTEAFF | TGTGCCACCAGCATTGACAGGGGGCGAAACACTGAAGCTTTCTTT
- | 15 | TRBD1 | TRBJ1-5 | TRBV11-2 | CASSSGQGLNQPQHF | TGTGCCAGCAGCTCCGGACAGGGACTCAATCAGCCCCAGCATTTT
- | 15 | - | TRBJ1-2 | TRBV7-3 | CASSLTANPNYGYTF | TGTGCCAGCAGCTTAACCGCTAATCCTAACTATGGCTACACCTTC
- | 13 | - | TRBJ2-2 | TRBV15 | CATSIGEPGELFF | TGTGCCACCAGCATCGGGGAACCCGGGGAGCTGTTTTTT
medium-sized | 14 | - | TRBJ2-1 | TRBV5-1 | CASSSQAPGNEQFF | TGCGCCAGCAGCTCTCAGGCTCCAGGTAATGAGCAGTTCTTC
- | 20 | - | TRBJ2-6 | TRBV10-1 | CAIVATFHGPSDSGANVLTF | TGCGCCATCGTAGCGACTTTTCACGGACCCTCCGACTCTGGGGCCAACGTCCTGACTTTC
- | 15 | TRBD2 | TRBJ2-1 | TRBV10-2 | CASSEWRTSGSPPFF | TGCGCCAGCAGTGAGTGGAGGACTAGCGGGAGCCCTCCGTTCTTC
- | 13 | - | TRBJ2-4 | TRBV30 | CAYLGVFKDIQYF | TGTGCCTACCTAGGCGTCTTCAAGGACATTCAGTACTTC
- | 12 | - | TRBJ1-4 | TRBV28 | CASRGGREKLFF | TGTGCCAGCAGGGGAGGGCGCGAAAAACTGTTTTTT
- | 13 | - | TRBJ2-3 | TRBV16 | CASSPIVGDTQYF | TGTGCCAGCAGTCCAATCGTAGGAGATACGCAGTATTTT
once | 15 | TRBD1 | TRBJ1-1 | TRBV5-1 | CASVAGTGGDTEAFF | TGCGCCAGCGTAGCCGGGACAGGAGGGGACACTGAAGCTTTCTTT
- | 16 | TRBD1 | TRBJ2-7 | TRBV5-5 | CASSLIPETGHYEQYF | TGTGCCAGCAGCTTAATTCCCGAGACAGGGCATTACGAGCAGTACTTC
- | 16 | TRBD1 | TRBJ2-1 | TRBV7-9 | CASSLARTGSYNEQFF | TGTGCCAGCAGCTTAGCCAGGACAGGGTCCTACAATGAGCAGTTCTTC
- | 15 | - | TRBJ1-1 | TRBV15 | CATSRDRRGLGEAFF | TGTGCCACCAGCAGAGATAGGCGGGGGCTGGGTGAAGCTTTCTTT
- | 15 | - | TRBJ2-5 | TRBV21-1 | CASSPSRGAQETQYF | TGTGCCAGCAGCCCTTCCAGGGGGGCCCAAGAGACCCAGTACTTC
once | 15 | TRBD1 | TRBJ2-7 | TRBV12-5 | CASGAGQGSSYEQYF | TGTGCTAGTGGGGCTGGACAGGGGAGCTCCTACGAGCAGTACTTC
- | 13 | - | TRBJ2-1 | TRBV14 | CASSQYGGGEQFF | TGTGCCAGCAGCCAGTATGGGGGCGGTGAGCAGTTCTTC
- | 15 | - | TRBJ2-7 | TRBV18 | CASSPISRDIGEQYF | TGTGCCAGCTCACCCATAAGCAGGGATATCGGGGAGCAGTACTTC
- | 16 | - | TRBJ2-7 | TRBV4-2 | CASSQDLGRRSYEQYF | TGTGCCAGCAGCCAAGATCTGGGACGTCGCTCCTACGAGCAGTACTTC
- | 15 | TRBD2 | TRBJ2-3 | TRBV5-4 | CASSAGGSGRDTQYF | TGTGCCAGCAGCGCCGGTGGTAGCGGGAGGGATACGCAGTATTTT
- | 15 | - | TRBJ1-5 | TRBV19 | CASSEGGYSNQPQHF | TGTGCCAGTTCTGAGGGGGGTTATAGCAATCAGCCCCAGCATTTT
- | 12 | - | TRBJ2-2 | TRBV6-4 | CASSDLVGELFF | TGTGCCAGCAGTGATTTGGTCGGGGAGCTGTTTTTT
- | 16 | - | TRBJ1-1 | TRBV7-3 | CASSLSPQGVNTEAFF | TGTGCCAGCAGCTTATCCCCCCAGGGAGTGAACACTGAAGCTTTCTTT
- | 17 | - | TRBJ2-7 | TRBV15 | CATSINPFGGGLYEQYF | TGTGCCACCAGCATCAACCCCTTCGGGGGAGGCCTCTACGAGCAGTACTTC
medium-sized | 15 | TRBD1 | TRBJ1-1 | TRBV4-1 | CASSQTTGYGTEAFF | TGCGCCAGCAGCCAGACGACAGGGTATGGCACTGAAGCTTTCTTT
- | 14 | TRBD1 | TRBJ2-1 | TRBV7-3 | CASSPPDRGYEQFF | TGTGCCAGCAGCCCCCCTGACAGGGGATATGAGCAGTTCTTC
- | 11 | - | TRBJ2-5 | TRBV19 | CASKDYRTQYF | TGTGCCAGTAAAGACTACCGGACCCAGTACTTC
- | 17 | TRBD2 | TRBJ2-3 | TRBV11-3 | CASSSGTSGTSPDTQYF | TGTGCCAGCAGCTCCGGGACTAGCGGGACCTCCCCAGATACGCAGTATTTT
- | 15 | - | TRBJ2-7 | TRBV7-2 | CASRKADASSYEQYF | TGTGCCAGCAGGAAAGCGGACGCGAGCTCCTACGAGCAGTACTTC